Sequencing of this T cell receptor beta chain was carried out in a study of cytomegalovirus exposure and HLA in healthy donors. Study-level points and caveats: Later on, an analysis showed TCR association rates differing by HLA locus, with DRB1 the most and HLA-C the fewest.

V gave up 5 bases and J gave up 5 bases; unmatched junction bases: 8. CDR3 length: 15 amino acids. Germline CDR1 LNHDA, CDR2 SQIVND (reference sequence). PCR primers comprised 60 Vbeta and 13 Jbeta primers. Assay: immunoSEQ multiplex PCR; the TCRdb copy retains only in-frame clones and omits some. This sample has under 50,000 clones; approximately 67% occur once, and the top ten carry 6.3%. As regards this clone: Its antigen is currently unknown.

The origin of this receptor is a man aged 25-40 years in good health and CMV-seronegative. The sequenced sample consisted of PBMCs. The chain combines TRBV19 with TRBJ2-5, with TRBD1 identical over 10 bases. Written as DNA, the CDR3 is TGTGCCAGTAGTCTCGGGACAGGGGTTTCGGAGACCCAGTACTTC. This gives the protein CASSLGTGVSETQYF.